The T cell receptor (beta chain) described here comes from a study of cytomegalovirus exposure and HLA in healthy donors. Study details: Genotyping of 300 to 450 donors showed that 80% to 85% belonged to the Caucasian-associated ancestry cluster.

Germline V gene sequence: CDR1 SNHLY, CDR2 FYNNEI. V was clipped by 4 bases and J by 3 bases, with 3 bases between them. The CDR3 is 11 residues long. Findings and caveats of the study: Several V segments, TRBV6-2 and TRBV6-3 among them, could not be told apart and were dropped. Accurate predictions that matched the HLA-A and HLA-B alleles of most subjects were reportedly made from TCR beta sequences. Cytomegalovirus association was assigned to about 150 TCR beta chains.

On this clone itself: Its cognate antigen is unknown.

PCR employed 60 Vbeta and 13 Jbeta primers. Sequencing was performed with immunoSEQ multiplex PCR; in TCRdb, only in-frame clones are kept and a portion is missing. The profile shows fewer than 200,000 clones, roughly four fifths of them singletons. Sequenced material: PBMCs. This sequence joins TRBV2 and TRBJ2-5; D is undetermined. The clonotype originates from a female donor in good health and CMV-seronegative. CDR3 region: CASSAEETQYF. The CDR3 DNA reads as TGTGCCAGCAGTGCGGAAGAGACCCAGTACTTC. Together with reference TRBV2 and TRBJ2-5, the CDR3 gives the full variable domain: EPEVTQTPSHQVTQMGQEVILRCVPISNHLYFYWYRQILGQKVEFLVSFYNNEISEKSEIFDDQFSVERPDGSNFTLKIRSTKLEDSAMYFCASSAEETQYFGPGTRLLVL.